This T cell receptor beta chain came from a study of T cell responses to AZD1222 COVID-19 vaccine. Whole-study results and caveats: Spike was spanned by vaccine-associated CD4 TCRs, with dominance at 160-218 and 743-854. Spike-specific TCR breadth rose after two AZD1222 doses, and depth rose as well. Most donors were white British, females outnumbered males, and clonal diversity was possibly underestimated. Close to half of all spike-specific TCRs reportedly target regions of the variants that are unmutated.

The CDR3 extends over 13 amino acids. Trimming took off 2 bases at V and 4 bases at J, with 6 bases between the two ends. Notes on this clone: Its matching antigen is unknown.

This table comes from immunoSEQ multiplex PCR, and its TCRdb copy is limited to in-frame clones, with some not included. The data show 180,000 or so clones, 85% to 95% seen once. The origin of this receptor is an adult in good health. Sequenced here: peripheral blood, sampled on day 0 of AZD1222 vaccination. V gene TRBV12-3 or TRBV12-4 combines with J gene TRBJ2-1; D may be TRBD2 (5 bases). Written as DNA, the CDR3 is TGTGCCAGCAGTTTAAGAGGGTACAATGAGCAGTTCTTC. Its protein is CASSLRGYNEQFF.